The rows below give T cell receptor beta chains drawn from one sample of a study of blood T cells in healthy people across ages. MiXCR, run by TCRdb on the 5' RACE reads, gives a single entry per CDR3 protein. This sample has around 690,000 distinct CDR3 sequences, with roughly 53% found just once. The sequenced sample was blood. The receptors come from a man in his sixties in good health. CDR3s include the opening cysteine and the closing phenylalanine or tryptophan. A D gene is named only where the DNA matches it firmly. Part of the rows lack a size; the others show once, few, many or a class for expanded clones.

V gene	J gene	clone size	D gene	CDR3 protein	CDR3 DNA
TRBV6-1	TRBJ1-2	once	.	CASSEDLGGGYGYTF	TGTGCCAGCAGTGAAGATCTGGGGGGTGGCTATGGCTACACCTTC
TRBV3-1	TRBJ2-7	once	.	CASKGGGSYEQYF	TGTGCCAGCAAAGGTGGCGGCTCCTACGAGCAGTACTTC
TRBV27	TRBJ2-3	few	TRBD2	CASSIAGGTDTQYF	TGTGCCAGCAGTATAGCGGGCGGCACAGATACGCAGTATTTT
TRBV7-2	TRBJ1-2	.	TRBD1	CASSLDLGTDLYGYTF	TGTGCCAGCAGCTTAGATTTAGGGACAGACCTCTATGGCTACACCTTC
TRBV7-2	TRBJ2-1	.	TRBD2	CASSPLTTLAGGTDEQFF	TGTGCCAGCAGCCCTCTGACAACACTAGCGGGGGGTACAGATGAGCAGTTCTTC
TRBV6-5	TRBJ2-1	once	.	CASSPRGDDNEQFF	TGTGCCAGCAGCCCGAGGGGGGACGACAATGAGCAGTTCTTC
TRBV5-8	TRBJ2-5	few	TRBD1	CASRSTGSGETQYF	TGTGCCAGCAGATCGACAGGGTCCGGTGAGACCCAGTACTTC
TRBV29-1	TRBJ1-2	.	TRBD1	CSVETGQGAGGYTF	TGCAGCGTTGAAACGGGACAGGGGGCAGGTGGCTACACCTTC
TRBV18	TRBJ1-4	.	.	CASSRGSINEKLFF	TGTGCCAGCTCACGCGGGTCTATTAATGAAAAACTGTTTTTT
TRBV12-3/TRBV12-4	TRBJ1-5	few	.	CASRTGSQPQHF	TGTGCCAGCAGAACAGGGTCACAGCCCCAGCATTTT
TRBV6-1	TRBJ2-3	many	TRBD2	CASSEALAGGADTQYF	TGTGCCAGCAGTGAAGCTCTAGCGGGGGGCGCCGATACGCAGTATTTT
TRBV2	TRBJ1-2	.	.	CASRGFWGPNYGYTF	TGTGCCAGCCGGGGATTTTGGGGCCCTAACTATGGCTACACCTTC
TRBV9	TRBJ2-1	many	.	CASSARMEGEQFF	TGTGCCAGCAGCGCCCGGATGGAGGGTGAGCAGTTCTTC
TRBV3-1	TRBJ2-5	.	.	CASSQNVKDLQETQYF	TGTGCCAGCAGCCAAAACGTAAAGGACTTACAAGAGACCCAGTACTTC
TRBV6-2/TRBV6-3	TRBJ2-4	many	.	CASSLGLTGDIQYF	TGTGCCAGCAGTTTAGGACTGACGGGGGACATTCAGTACTTC
TRBV20-1	TRBJ2-7	.	TRBD2	CSARGLAGGKSSYEQYF	TGCAGTGCTAGAGGACTAGCGGGGGGCAAAAGCTCCTACGAGCAGTACTTC
TRBV20-1	TRBJ2-7	once	.	CSASRGTYEQYF	TGCAGTGCTAGTAGGGGCACCTACGAGCAGTACTTC
TRBV4-2	TRBJ1-2	.	TRBD1	CASSQAQGYGYTF	TGTGCCAGCAGCCAGGCACAGGGGTATGGCTACACCTTC
TRBV15	TRBJ2-5	.	.	CATSVGLRDERYF	TGTGCCACCAGCGTGGGACTGAGGGACGAGCGGTACTTC
TRBV10-3	TRBJ2-7	.	.	CAISESVQGGYEQYF	TGTGCCATCAGTGAGTCGGTCCAGGGAGGCTACGAGCAGTACTTC
TRBV11-2	TRBJ2-1	many	TRBD2	CASSLGGGTYNEQFF	TGTGCCAGCAGTTTAGGCGGGGGAACTTACAATGAGCAGTTCTTC
TRBV29-1	TRBJ1-2	.	TRBD1	CSVVGQGAFGYTF	TGCAGCGTTGTAGGACAGGGGGCTTTCGGCTACACCTTC
TRBV20-1	TRBJ2-7	.	TRBD2	CSGISGNAYEQYF	TGCAGTGGTATCAGCGGGAACGCCTACGAGCAGTACTTC
TRBV29-1	TRBJ2-5	few	.	CSVVGGELIPGETQYF	TGCAGCGTTGTAGGAGGTGAATTAATTCCTGGGGAGACCCAGTACTTC
TRBV7-9	TRBJ1-1	.	.	CASSHPGTEAFF	TGTGCCAGCAGCCACCCGGGGACTGAAGCTTTCTTT
TRBV29-1	TRBJ2-7	few	.	CSVKGSLGEQYF	TGCAGCGTTAAAGGCAGTTTAGGTGAGCAGTACTTC
TRBV20-1	TRBJ2-4	.	.	CSASYTQGGKNIRYF	TGCAGTGCTTCTTATACACAGGGTGGCAAAAACATTCGGTACTTC
TRBV15	TRBJ2-6	few	.	CATSPSIASGANVLTF	TGTGCCACCAGCCCGAGTATAGCGTCTGGGGCCAACGTCCTGACTTTC
TRBV15	TRBJ2-5	.	TRBD2	CATSAMTSEGTQYF	TGTGCCACCAGCGCCATGACTAGCGAAGGGACCCAGTACTTC